These T cell receptor beta chains were read from a single sample in a study of T cell responses to AZD1222 COVID-19 vaccine. Sequenced by immunoSEQ multiplex PCR; TCRdb stores in-frame clones only, minus some. The table has 150,000 to 190,000 clones, approximately 90% seen once. The sequenced sample was peripheral blood, obtained on day 0 of AZD1222 vaccination. The receptors stem from an adult in good health. Each CDR3 is given with its conserved first and last residue. A D gene is named only where the DNA matches it firmly. Size is omitted from some rows. Given values are once, few, many or a class for expanded clones.

D: TRBD2
V: TRBV10-3
size: once
length: 18
J: TRBJ2-3
DNA: TGTGCCATCAGCCCCACTAGCGGGAGGGCCTCAAGGACAGATACGCAGTATTTT
CDR3: CAISPTSGRASRTDTQYF

D: TRBD2
V: TRBV7-9
size: -
length: 15
J: TRBJ2-2
DNA: TGTGCCAGCAGCAGGACTAGCGGGATAGGCGGGGAGCTGTTTTTT
CDR3: CASSRTSGIGGELFF

D: -
V: TRBV27
size: -
length: 15
J: TRBJ2-5
DNA: TGTGCCAGCAGTTTAGGGGTCCATGAGAGAGAGACCCAGTACTTC
CDR3: CASSLGVHERETQYF

D: TRBD1
V: TRBV6-5
size: -
length: 13
J: TRBJ1-4
DNA: TGTGCCAGCTACGGACAGGGGGTTGAAAAACTGTTTTTT
CDR3: CASYGQGVEKLFF

D: TRBD2
V: TRBV4-1
size: few
length: 16
J: TRBJ2-2
DNA: TGCGCCAGCAGCCAAAGTGGCGGGAGTTTCACCGGGGAGCTGTTTTTT
CDR3: CASSQSGGSFTGELFF

D: -
V: TRBV21-1
size: -
length: 17
J: TRBJ2-5
DNA: TGTGCCAGCAGCAAAGCCGCAACTAGCGGGCGACAAGAGACCCAGTACTTC
CDR3: CASSKAATSGRQETQYF

D: -
V: TRBV5-1
size: -
length: 16
J: TRBJ2-2
DNA: TGCGCCAGCAGCTTGTTCCAGCTAGATCTCACCGGGGAGCTGTTTTTT
CDR3: CASSLFQLDLTGELFF

D: TRBD2
V: TRBV7-2
size: -
length: 16
J: TRBJ2-1
DNA: TGTGCCAGCAGCCCACAGGGACTAGCGGCTAACAATGAGCAGTTCTTC
CDR3: CASSPQGLAANNEQFF

D: -
V: TRBV4-3
size: -
length: 14
J: TRBJ1-2
DNA: TGCGCCAGCAGCCAAAATCCGGACAGCGATGGCTACACCTTC
CDR3: CASSQNPDSDGYTF

D: -
V: TRBV9
size: -
length: 13
J: TRBJ1-1
DNA: TGTGCCAGCAGCGTAGTGGCAGAGAGTGAAGCTTTCTTT
CDR3: CASSVVAESEAFF

D: -
V: TRBV11-2
size: -
length: 15
J: TRBJ1-6
DNA: TGTGCCAGCAGTACTCGGACATTCTTCGATTCACCCCTCCACTTT
CDR3: CASSTRTFFDSPLHF

D: -
V: TRBV21-1
size: -
length: 13
J: TRBJ1-3
DNA: TGTGCCAGCACCAAAGTCCCTGGAAACACCATATATTTT
CDR3: CASTKVPGNTIYF

D: -
V: TRBV5-4
size: -
length: 16
J: TRBJ2-2
DNA: TGTGCCAGCAGCTCCATTGGTTGGTCTAACACCGGGGAGCTGTTTTTT
CDR3: CASSSIGWSNTGELFF

D: TRBD1
V: TRBV27
size: few
length: 14
J: TRBJ2-7
DNA: TGTGCCAGCAGTTTAGTGGGACAGGGGGTTGAGCAGTACTTC
CDR3: CASSLVGQGVEQYF

D: -
V: TRBV7-2
size: -
length: 14
J: TRBJ1-5
DNA: TGTGCCAGCAGCTTAGGAGGGGGAAATCAGCCCCAGCATTTT
CDR3: CASSLGGGNQPQHF

D: -
V: TRBV2
size: -
length: 13
J: TRBJ1-1
DNA: TGTGCCAGCAGTAATCAGGGTAACACTGAAGCTTTCTTT
CDR3: CASSNQGNTEAFF

D: -
V: TRBV4-2
size: few
length: 14
J: TRBJ1-1
DNA: TGTGCCAGCAGCCAAGATTATAGGTCGGCTGAAGCTTTCTTT
CDR3: CASSQDYRSAEAFF

D: TRBD2
V: TRBV7-7
size: -
length: 17
J: TRBJ2-5
DNA: TGTGCTAGCAGCTTAAGGCCGCCGACTAGCGGGAGTGAGACCCAGTACTTC
CDR3: CASSLRPPTSGSETQYF

D: TRBD2
V: TRBV7-8
size: -
length: 18
J: TRBJ2-2
DNA: TGTGCCAGCAGCTTCAGGACTAGCGGGGAAGCGAACACCGGGGAGCTGTTTTTT
CDR3: CASSFRTSGEANTGELFF

D: TRBD2
V: TRBV5-4
size: -
length: 15
J: TRBJ2-5
DNA: TGTGCCAGCCGGCTTTCTAGCGGGAGTATAGAGACCCAGTACTTC
CDR3: CASRLSSGSIETQYF

D: TRBD2
V: TRBV5-4
size: -
length: 16
J: TRBJ2-3
DNA: TGTGCCAGCAGCTTGGCCTGGCGGGAGGGGACAGATACGCAGTATTTT
CDR3: CASSLAWREGTDTQYF

D: -
V: TRBV20-1
size: -
length: 10
J: TRBJ1-1
DNA: TGCAGTGCTAGAGAAATCGGAGCTTTCTTT
CDR3: CSAREIGAFF

D: TRBD2
V: TRBV27
size: -
length: 16
J: TRBJ2-5
DNA: TGTGCCAGCAGTTCCTGGACTAGCGGATTACAAGAGACCCAGTACTTC
CDR3: CASSSWTSGLQETQYF

D: -
V: TRBV29-1
size: -
length: 11
J: TRBJ1-1
DNA: TGCAGCGTTCAATCGGACACTGAAGCTTTCTTT
CDR3: CSVQSDTEAFF

D: TRBD1
V: TRBV27
size: -
length: 14
J: TRBJ2-7
DNA: TGTGCCAGCACCGTGACAGGGGGTTCCTACGAGCAGTACTTC
CDR3: CASTVTGGSYEQYF

D: -
V: TRBV4-1
size: -
length: 16
J: TRBJ2-7
DNA: TGCGCCAGCAGTCGATCCCTAGTTTTAGATTCCTACGAGCAGTACTTC
CDR3: CASSRSLVLDSYEQYF

D: -
V: TRBV28
size: -
length: 13
J: TRBJ1-4
DNA: TGTGCCAGCAGTTTAGGACCCAGAGAAAAACTGTTTTTT
CDR3: CASSLGPREKLFF

D: -
V: TRBV12-3/TRBV12-4
size: -
length: 12
J: TRBJ2-1
DNA: TGTGCCAGCAGTTTATCGTACAATGAGCAGTTCTTC
CDR3: CASSLSYNEQFF

D: -
V: TRBV19
size: -
length: 18
J: TRBJ1-5
DNA: TGTGCCAGTAGTTCTAAAAAGGGGCGGGGATATAGCAATCAGCCCCAGCATTTT
CDR3: CASSSKKGRGYSNQPQHF

D: TRBD1
V: TRBV5-6
size: -
length: 15
J: TRBJ2-7
DNA: TGTGCCAGCAGTTTACAGGGGGTGACTCCCTACGAGCAGTACTTC
CDR3: CASSLQGVTPYEQYF

D: -
V: TRBV6-5
size: -
length: 16
J: TRBJ1-3
DNA: TGTGCCAGCAGTTACCTCTCTTTAGTTGCTGGAAACACCATATATTTT
CDR3: CASSYLSLVAGNTIYF

D: TRBD2
V: TRBV5-1
size: once
length: 15
J: TRBJ2-3
DNA: TGCGCCAGCAGCTTGCTAGCGGGAGACCCAGATACGCAGTATTTT
CDR3: CASSLLAGDPDTQYF

D: -
V: TRBV15
size: -
length: 13
J: TRBJ1-4
DNA: TGTGCCACCCACAGTGGAACTAATGAAAAACTGTTTTTT
CDR3: CATHSGTNEKLFF